This entry lists 2 T cell receptor beta chains sequenced from one sample in a study of CD8+CD57+ T cells in acquired aplastic anemia. An expansion of CD8+CD57+ cells by flow cytometry had been shown in patients chosen for sequencing. Genomic DNA served as template for TCR beta VDJ and CDR3 profiling. TCRdb re-called the reads through MiXCR, storing one row per CDR3 protein. The repertoire holds 150,000 or so distinct CDR3 sequences, with roughly 49% as singletons. Material: sorted CD4+, CD8+, or CD8+CD57+ T cells (not recorded which) from PBMCs. These receptors were obtained from a human donor with aplastic anemia.

This clonotype was seen at least ten times. The J gene is TRBJ1-3, the V gene TRBV5-6; D unresolved. CDR1 SGHDT and CDR2 YYEEEE come from the germline V gene. This CDR3 contains 13 residues. V was shortened by 1 base and J by 3 bases, with 5 bases between the two germline ends. This chain's CDR3 is CASSLNIGNTIYF. In nucleotides, the CDR3 is TGTGCCAGCAGCTTGAATATTGGAAACACCATATATTTT.

This clonotype was observed many times. The gene calls are TRBV4-2 and TRBJ1-2; weak D call: TRBD1 (6 bases). The CDR3 spans 13 residues. Trimming removed 1 base from V and 8 bases from J, with 11 bases in between. Germline-derived CDR1 and CDR2 are LGHNA and YNFKEQ. Written as DNA, the CDR3 is TGTGCCAGCAGCCAAGCCAACAGGGACGGCTACACCTTC. It translates to CASSQANRDGYTF.